This T cell receptor (beta chain) was sequenced for a study of blood T cell repertoires in COVID-19. Study context: The cDNA or gDNA used as material had been derived from T cells, B-cell-depleted T cells, or PBMCs.

In the study's own analysis: Scientists estimated how many nucleated cells there were by amplifying reference gene primers. TCRdb keeps only in-frame clones here, not all; method: immunoSEQ multiplex PCR. That table supplies the V and J calls and clone size; D and trimming were determined from the DNA. The sample records some 110,000 clones, around 80% being singletons. The germline V gene has CDR1 SGHRS and CDR2 YFSETQ. Trimming took off 5 bases at V and 1 base at J, with 6 bases between the two ends. This CDR3 comprises 12 residues. The sequenced material came from peripheral blood. This chain links TRBV5-1 with TRBJ1-2; weak D call: TRBD1 (5 bases). The TCR was taken from a man over 45 with acute or convalescent COVID-19. For the CDR3, the DNA is TGCGCCAGCAGGGACAATAACTATGGCTACACCTTC. Protein sequence: CASRDNNYGYTF. The whole variable domain, remainder taken from reference TRBV5-1 and TRBJ1-2, is KAGVTQTPRYLIKTRGQQVTLSCSPISGHRSVSWYQQTPGQGLQFLFEYFSETQRNKGNFPGRFSGRQFSNSRSEMNVSTLELGDSALYLCASRDNNYGYTFGSGTRLTVV.